This is a list of T cell receptor beta chains from one sample in a study of blood T cell repertoires in COVID-19. Some clones are missing from TCRdb's copy, which holds only in-frame ones; the method was immunoSEQ multiplex PCR. In the table there are roughly 50,000 clones, roughly 79% of which are singletons. The specimen sequenced was peripheral blood. Receptors originate from a human donor with active or convalescent COVID-19. The donor label of this sample is uncertain. Each CDR3 is given with its conserved first and last residue. A D gene is named only where the DNA matches it firmly. Part of the rows lack a size; the others show once, few, many or a class for expanded clones.

v_call	clone_size	j_call	d_call	cdr3_aa	cdr3_nt
TRBV2	.	TRBJ2-1	TRBD1	CASSLLTGDNEQFF	TGTGCCAGCAGCCTTCTTACAGGGGACAATGAGCAGTTCTTC
TRBV6-5	.	TRBJ2-4	.	CASSYSGARRNIQYF	TGTGCCAGCAGTTACTCTGGGGCCCGACGAAACATTCAGTACTTC
TRBV30	.	TRBJ2-5	.	CAWSVSFQETQYF	TGTGCCTGGAGTGTAAGCTTCCAAGAGACCCAGTACTTC
TRBV4-3	few	TRBJ1-2	TRBD1	CASSHGQGDGYTF	TGCGCCAGCAGCCACGGACAGGGGGACGGCTACACCTTC
TRBV7-3	.	TRBJ2-3	TRBD2	CASSLTSGRAADTQYF	TGTGCCAGCAGCCTCACTAGCGGGAGGGCCGCAGATACGCAGTATTTT
TRBV2	.	TRBJ1-3	.	CASSEGGGHTIYF	TGTGCCAGCAGTGAAGGCGGGGGACACACCATATATTTT
TRBV29-1	once	TRBJ1-1	.	CSVGVLRDRGNTEAFF	TGCAGCGTTGGGGTCCTGAGGGATAGAGGAAACACTGAAGCTTTCTTT
TRBV29-1	once	TRBJ2-7	.	CSPVEGTYEQYF	TGCAGCCCTGTGGAGGGAACCTACGAGCAGTACTTC
TRBV3-1/TRBV3-2	.	TRBJ1-6	TRBD1	CASISGTEGSPLHF	TGTGCCAGCATCTCCGGGACAGAGGGTTCACCCCTCCACTTT
TRBV11-3	.	TRBJ2-7	TRBD1	CASSQGTAYEQYF	TGTGCCAGCAGCCAGGGGACAGCCTACGAGCAGTACTTC
TRBV4-2	.	TRBJ2-3	.	CASSQGTARGDTQYF	TGTGCCAGCAGCCAAGGGACCGCCAGGGGAGATACGCAGTATTTT
TRBV24-1	.	TRBJ2-7	.	CASPGGEYF	TGTGCCTCTCCCGGAGGCGAGTACTTC
TRBV7-3	.	TRBJ2-1	TRBD2	CATSPSGTYNEQFF	TGTGCCACCTCCCCCAGCGGGACCTACAATGAGCAGTTCTTC
TRBV9	.	TRBJ2-3	TRBD1	CASSVRGQRTDTQYF	TGTGCCAGCAGCGTGAGGGGGCAGCGCACAGATACGCAGTATTTT
TRBV2	.	TRBJ2-5	TRBD2	CASSVLAGAMETQYF	TGTGCCAGCAGTGTATTAGCGGGAGCTATGGAGACCCAGTACTTC
TRBV5-1	.	TRBJ1-1	TRBD1	CASSSQGAGEAFF	TGCGCCAGCAGCTCACAGGGGGCTGGTGAAGCTTTCTTT
TRBV7-8	.	TRBJ1-5	TRBD1	CASSFSRQGEQPQHF	TGTGCCAGCAGCTTTAGTAGACAGGGTGAACAGCCCCAGCATTTT
TRBV2	.	TRBJ2-7	TRBD2	CASRDYPYEQYF	TGTGCCAGCCGGGACTACCCCTACGAGCAGTACTTC
TRBV6-5	medium-sized	TRBJ2-7	TRBD2	CAVSGGSSYEQYF	TGTGCCGTCTCCGGGGGGAGCTCCTACGAGCAGTACTTC
TRBV9	.	TRBJ2-7	TRBD2	CASSVASTSGLSYEQYF	TGTGCCAGCAGCGTAGCATCCACTAGCGGGCTCTCCTACGAGCAGTACTTC
TRBV4-3	once	TRBJ2-1	.	CASSLFENEQFF	TGCGCCAGCAGCCTCTTCGAGAATGAGCAGTTCTTC
TRBV5-1	.	TRBJ1-1	TRBD1	CASRDPGGTEAFF	TGCGCCAGCAGAGACCCAGGGGGAACTGAAGCTTTCTTT
TRBV5-1	.	TRBJ2-3	TRBD1	CASRRGDRDADTQYF	TGCGCCAGCAGGCGAGGGGACAGGGACGCAGATACGCAGTATTTT
TRBV27	.	TRBJ2-3	TRBD2	CASSLGLAVSDTQYF	TGTGCCAGCAGTTTAGGACTAGCCGTTTCAGATACGCAGTATTTT
TRBV10-1	few	TRBJ2-2	.	CASSLANTGELFF	TGCGCCAGCAGCCTAGCGAACACCGGGGAGCTGTTTTTT
TRBV10-3	.	TRBJ1-5	.	CAISAVDQPQHF	TGTGCCATCAGTGCAGTGGATCAGCCCCAGCATTTT
TRBV4-3	.	TRBJ2-2	.	CASSQAVLNTGELFF	TGCGCCAGCAGCCAAGCGGTCCTGAACACCGGGGAGCTGTTTTTT
TRBV19	.	TRBJ2-5	TRBD2	CASSIGGKETQYF	TGTGCCAGTAGTATCGGGGGGAAAGAGACCCAGTACTTC
TRBV14	.	TRBJ2-5	TRBD1	CASSPTDRGQYF	TGTGCCAGCAGCCCGACCGACAGGGGACAGTACTTC
TRBV7-3	.	TRBJ2-1	TRBD2	CASSPSGRGNNEQFF	TGTGCCAGCAGCCCGAGCGGGAGGGGAAACAATGAGCAGTTCTTC
TRBV5-1	few	TRBJ1-1	TRBD1	CASRLQGMNTEAFF	TGCGCCAGCAGACTACAGGGGATGAACACTGAAGCTTTCTTT
TRBV4-3	.	TRBJ1-2	TRBD1	CASSRKTPGQGLYGYTF	TGCGCCAGCAGCCGTAAGACTCCGGGACAGGGTCTTTACGGCTACACCTTC
TRBV30	.	TRBJ2-1	TRBD2	CAWGNKGLAGGKQFF	TGTGCCTGGGGTAATAAGGGACTAGCGGGAGGTAAGCAGTTCTTC
TRBV6-1	.	TRBJ2-7	.	CASSESGYEQYF	TGTGCCAGCAGTGAAAGCGGCTACGAGCAGTACTTC
TRBV9	.	TRBJ1-1	TRBD1	CAKHPPTGYTEAFF	TGTGCCAAGCATCCCCCGACAGGGTACACTGAAGCTTTCTTT
TRBV9	once	TRBJ2-4	TRBD1	CASSVRGTGGQENIQYF	TGTGCCAGCAGCGTACGGGGGACAGGGGGCCAAGAAAACATTCAGTACTTC
TRBV6-6	once	TRBJ2-3	TRBD2	CASSYALAASTDTQYF	TGTGCCAGCAGTTATGCGCTAGCGGCGAGCACAGATACGCAGTATTTT